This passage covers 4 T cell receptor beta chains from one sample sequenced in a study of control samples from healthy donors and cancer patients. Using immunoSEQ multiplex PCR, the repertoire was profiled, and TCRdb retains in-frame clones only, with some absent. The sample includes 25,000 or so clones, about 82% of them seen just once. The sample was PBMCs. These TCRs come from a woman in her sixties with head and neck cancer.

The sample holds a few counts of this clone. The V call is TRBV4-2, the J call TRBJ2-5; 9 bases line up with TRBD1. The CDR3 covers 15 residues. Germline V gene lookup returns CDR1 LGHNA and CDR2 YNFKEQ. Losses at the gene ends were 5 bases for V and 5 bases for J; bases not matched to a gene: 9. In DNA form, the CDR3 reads TGTGCCAGCAGCAACCGACAGGGGGGGCGGGAGACCCAGTACTTC. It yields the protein CASSNRQGGRETQYF.

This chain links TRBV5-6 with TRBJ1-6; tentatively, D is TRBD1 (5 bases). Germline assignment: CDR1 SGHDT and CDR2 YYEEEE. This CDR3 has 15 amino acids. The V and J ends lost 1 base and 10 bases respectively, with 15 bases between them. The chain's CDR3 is CASSLYGGSRSPLHF. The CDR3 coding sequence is TGTGCCAGCAGCTTGTACGGGGGATCGAGGTCACCCCTCCACTTT.

Here the CDR3 reads CASSYGTSGTFSYNEQFF. CDR3 sequence (DNA): TGCGCCAGCAGCTATGGGACTAGCGGGACCTTCTCCTACAATGAGCAGTTCTTC. The chain employs TRBV5-1 and TRBJ2-1; 13 nucleotides line up with TRBD2. The CDR3 loop spans 18 amino acids. CDR1 is SGHRS and CDR2 is YFSETQ in the germline V gene. V trimming: 3 bases; J trimming: 0 bases; junction bases outside the gene matches: 6.

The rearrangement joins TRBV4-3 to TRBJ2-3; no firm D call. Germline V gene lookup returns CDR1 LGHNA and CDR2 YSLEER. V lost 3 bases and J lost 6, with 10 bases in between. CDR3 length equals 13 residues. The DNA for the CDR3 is TGCGCCAGCAGCCAGAGGAAGTACGATACGCAGTATTTT. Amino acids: CASSQRKYDTQYF.